This T cell receptor beta chain was observed in a study of T-cell reconstitution after alpha-beta-depleted transplantation in children. A TCRbeta library incorporating unique molecular identifiers was prepared. TCRdb ran MiXCR on the PCR reads and lists one entry per CDR3 protein. The data contain 350,000 to 500,000 distinct CDR3 sequences, around two fifths of them seen just once; the ten biggest clones take up 27%. CDR3 length equals 15 residues. Germline assignment: CDR1 DFQATT and CDR2 SNEGSKA (reference sequence). V was pared by 5 bases and J by 7 bases, with 13 bases of the junction left unmatched. This clonotype was picked up a small number of times.

The sample here was PBMCs, taken before TCRalphabeta/CD19-depleted stem cell transplant. The gene calls are TRBV20-1 and TRBJ2-1, with 8 bases aligning to TRBD1. The TCR originated in a girl aged 2 to 9 with aplastic anemia, due to receive a stem cell transplant. The CDR3 sequence is CSADPGQATRNEQFF. CDR3 coding DNA: TGCAGTGCTGACCCGGGACAGGCGACGAGAAATGAGCAGTTCTTC.